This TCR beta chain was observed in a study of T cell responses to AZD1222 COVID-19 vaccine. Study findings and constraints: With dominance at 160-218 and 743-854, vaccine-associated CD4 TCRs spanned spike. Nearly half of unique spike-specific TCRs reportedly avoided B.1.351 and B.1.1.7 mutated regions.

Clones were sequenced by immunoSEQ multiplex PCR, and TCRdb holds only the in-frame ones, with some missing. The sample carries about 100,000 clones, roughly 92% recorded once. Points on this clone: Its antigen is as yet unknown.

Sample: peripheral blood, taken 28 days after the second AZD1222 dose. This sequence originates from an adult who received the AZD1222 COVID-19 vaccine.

CDR3: CASTNRDSNQPQHF. For the CDR3, the DNA is TGTGCCAGTACAAACAGGGATAGCAATCAGCCCCAGCATTTT. This chain uses TRBV19 with TRBJ1-5; D is perhaps TRBD1 (6 bases). CDR1 and CDR2 (germline): LNHDA, SQIVND (reference sequence). The CDR3 has 14 residues. V was cut by 7 bases and J by 0 bases, with 10 bases left in between.